The next 32 T cell receptor beta chains were all read from a single sample in a study of T cells after yellow fever vaccination. TCRdb re-analysed the 5' RACE reads in MiXCR, keeping a single row per CDR3 protein. This table holds some 300,000 distinct CDR3 sequences, under 9% found once. The sample consisted of CD4+ T cells sorted from PBMCs, taken 5 days after the yellow fever booster vaccination. The receptors come from a man aged 18 to 29 who received the YFV17D yellow fever vaccine.

The rearrangement joins TRBV7-8 to TRBJ2-3, with D tentatively TRBD2 (7 bases). The CDR3 extends over 16 amino acids. From germline, CDR1 is SGHVS and CDR2 FQNEAQ. Trimming stripped 5 bases from V and 3 bases from J, with 18 bases between. CDR3: CASSPLRAGATDTQYF. As DNA, the CDR3 is TGTGCCAGCAGCCCCCTTCGGGCGGGGGCTACAGATACGCAGTATTTT.

This clonotype came up a few times. V and J are TRBV18 and TRBJ2-7; 7 bases map to TRBD1. Germline values: CDR1 KGHSH, CDR2 LQKENI. The CDR3 has 13 amino acids. J lost 5 bases, V lost 0 bases, and 1 base had no gene match. CDR3 sequence: CASSPPGQDEQYV. CDR3 DNA: TGTGCCAGCTCACCACCCGGACAGGACGAGCAGTACGTC.

This clonotype was observed a few times. The CDR3 DNA sequence: TGTGCCAGCAGCTTGGGGCCTCCAACGGGGAACACTGAAGCTTTCTTT. As protein: CASSLGPPTGNTEAFF. The rearrangement joins TRBV5-6 to TRBJ1-1; D call uncertain. In germline, CDR1 is SGHDT, CDR2 YYEEEE. Trimming took 0 bases from V and 1 from J, leaving 13 bases between them. The CDR3 has 16 residues.

This clonotype was seen ten or more times. The chain is built from TRBV29-1 and TRBJ1-1, with D possibly TRBD1 on 5 matching bases. Germline V gives CDR1 SQVTM, CDR2 ANQGSEA. V was clipped by 7 bases and J by 0 bases, with 15 bases between them. The CDR3 has 14 residues. The CDR3: CSGGRMGLNTEAFF. The CDR3 nucleotides are TGCAGCGGAGGTAGGATGGGACTGAACACTGAAGCTTTCTTT.

V gene TRBV18 combines with J gene TRBJ1-2; 7 bases are shared with TRBD1. Unmatched junction bases numbered 3, after V lost 3 bases and J lost 2 bases. The CDR3 loop spans 14 amino acids. The germline V gene has CDR1 KGHSH and CDR2 LQKENI. CDR3 residues: CASSPTGTNYGYTF. The CDR3 coding sequence is TGTGCCAGCTCACCGACAGGGACCAACTATGGCTACACCTTC.

The table lists this clonotype with many counts. The chain recombines TRBV7-9 with TRBJ1-3; D is possibly TRBD1 (6 bases). This CDR3 contains 14 residues. From germline, CDR1 is SEHNR and CDR2 FQNEAQ (reference sequence). V was shortened by 5 bases and J by 1 base, with 9 bases between the two germline ends. CDR3 in DNA: TGTGCCAGCAGCCTCGGACAGTCTGGAAACACCATATATTTT. Its protein is CASSLGQSGNTIYF.

In this sample, this clonotype turned up many times. The genes are TRBV6-2 or TRBV6-3 and TRBJ2-5; either TRBD1 or TRBD2 may fit D (5 bases each). V was pared by 8 bases and J by 2 bases, with 15 bases between. Germline CDR1 and CDR2: MNHEY and SVGEGT. CDR3 length: 14 residues. The CDR3 nucleotides are TGTGCCAGCGTCACCGGTGGGGGTCAAGAGACCCAGTACTTC. Protein: CASVTGGGQETQYF.

This chain links TRBV12-5 with TRBJ1-1; D is uncertain. V shed 7 bases and J shed 3 bases, with 18 bases lying between them. CDR1 and CDR2 from the germline V gene are LGHNT and FRNRAP. This CDR3 is 15 amino acids long. This CDR3 is CASASPRVGDTEAFF. The CDR3 region has the DNA TGTGCTAGTGCCAGTCCAAGGGTAGGAGACACTGAAGCTTTCTTT. The full variable domain, its missing parts supplied by reference TRBV12-5 and TRBJ1-1, is DARVTQTPRHKVTEMGQEVTMRCQPILGHNTVFWYRQTMMQGLELLAYFRNRAPLDDSGMPKDRFSAEMPDATLATLKIQPSEPRDSAVYFCASASPRVGDTEAFFGQGTRLTVV.

This clonotype was seen a few times. This chain uses TRBV5-1 with TRBJ2-3; TRBD2 matches at 10 bases. This CDR3 spans 16 amino acids. Looked up from germline, CDR1 is SGHRS and CDR2 is YFSETQ. V lost 5 bases to trimming and J lost 6 bases; unmatched junction nucleotides: 12. In nucleotides, the CDR3 is TGCGCCAGCAGTTTAGGACTAGCGGCAAATGGGGATACGCAGTATTTT. Translation: CASSLGLAANGDTQYF.

This clonotype was counted a few times. The J gene is TRBJ1-3, the V gene TRBV5-1, with TRBD1 as a possible D gene (5 bases). CDR3 length: 14 amino acids. Germline CDR1 is SGHRS and CDR2 is YFSETQ. Trimming took 0 bases from V and 6 from J, leaving 10 bases between them. The CDR3 loop is CASSLEGVQNTIYF. The CDR3 DNA is TGCGCCAGCAGCTTGGAAGGGGTTCAAAACACCATATATTTT.

V is TRBV18 and J is TRBJ2-3; 8 bases are shared with TRBD1. CDR3 size: 16 residues. Germline assignment: CDR1 KGHSH and CDR2 LQKENI. V lost 0 bases to trimming and J lost 1 base; unmatched junction nucleotides: 3. CDR3 protein: CASSPPKDRGTDTQYF. The DNA of the CDR3 is TGTGCCAGCTCACCACCGAAGGACAGGGGCACAGATACGCAGTATTTT.

The V call is TRBV10-3, the J call TRBJ2-5; 11 positions match TRBD2. V shed 5 bases and J 3 bases; nucleotides not matched to a gene: 2. This CDR3 has 14 amino acids. CDR1 and CDR2 (germline): ENHRY, SYGVKD. CDR3 sequence: CAISTSGSEETQYF. CDR3 sequence (DNA): TGTGCCATCAGTACTAGCGGGAGCGAAGAGACCCAGTACTTC.

For the CDR3, the DNA is TGTGCCAGCAGCTTAGATGGGGGGCGCTATGGCTACACCTTC. This codes for CASSLDGGRYGYTF. The chain recombines TRBV13 with TRBJ1-2, with a tentative D call TRBD1 (6 bases). Germline CDR1 and CDR2: PRHDT and FYEKMQ (reference sequence). V lost 1 base and J lost 4, with 10 bases in between. The CDR3 runs 14 residues. The complete variable domain, with remaining parts taken from reference TRBV13 and TRBJ1-2, reads AAGVIQSPRHLIKEKRETATLKCYPIPRHDTVYWYQQGPGQDPQFLISFYEKMQSDKGSIPDRFSAQQFSDYHSELNMSSLELGDSALYFCASSLDGGRYGYTFGSGTRLTVV.

Turning to this clonotype: One end of the junction is discordant with germline, which a read error may explain. The chain joins TRBV24-1 to TRBJ1-5, with D perhaps matching TRBD1 (6 bases). In germline, CDR1 is KGHDR, CDR2 SFDVKD. The CDR3 totals 15 residues. This CDR3 reads CATSDNGQSNQPQHF. The CDR3 nucleotides are TGTGCCACCAGTGACAACGGACAGAGTAATCAACCCCAGCATTTT.

This clonotype was seen once. The chain combines TRBV6-5 with TRBJ1-5; 7 positions agree with TRBD1. The CDR3 loop spans 14 amino acids. From germline, CDR1 is MNHEY and CDR2 SVGAGI. Germline trimming cut 6 bases from V and 5 bases from J; bases unmatched to any gene: 7. The CDR3 DNA sequence: TGTGCCAGCAGAATCCGGGACAGCTATCAGCCCCAGCATTTT. Encoded protein: CASRIRDSYQPQHF.

As to this clonotype: The germline gene is not matched at one end of the junction; a read error may be the cause. In DNA form, the CDR3 reads TGTGCCATCAGCAGCGGATCTAGCACAGATAAGCAGTATTTT. As protein: CAISSGSSTDKQYF. The V call is TRBV10-3, the J call TRBJ2-3; tentative D call: TRBD2 (5 bases). In germline, CDR1 is ENHRY, CDR2 SYGVKD. The CDR3 has 14 amino acids.

The chain joins TRBV11-2 to TRBJ2-7; no reliable D call. This CDR3 has 14 residues. Germline assignment: CDR1 SGHAT and CDR2 FQNNGV. With 8 bases removed from V and 3 bases from J, the gap between germline ends came to 17 bases. In DNA form, the CDR3 reads TGTGCCAGCTTAAAAAGCCCCGCTGGCTACGAGCAGTACGTC. Translation gives CASLKSPAGYEQYV.

The chain links TRBV9 to TRBJ2-6, with a possible D match to TRBD2 (7 bases). CDR3 length: 19 amino acids. Germline lookup yields CDR1 SGDLS and CDR2 YYNGEE. Trimming stripped 2 bases from V and 0 bases from J, with 18 bases between. The CDR3 DNA follows: TGTGCCAGCAGCGTGGGGGTGTCGGGGGGACACTCTGGGGCCAACGTCCTGACTTTC. Amino acids: CASSVGVSGGHSGANVLTF. The whole variable domain, filled in from reference TRBV9 and TRBJ2-6, reads DSGVTQTPKHLITATGQRVTLRCSPRSGDLSVYWYQQSLDQGLQFLIQYYNGEERAKGNILERFSAQQFPDLHSELNLSSLELGDSALYFCASSVGVSGGHSGANVLTFGAGSRLTVL.

This clonotype appeared a few times. The V gene is TRBV27, the J gene TRBJ2-1, with no clear D. Germline V gene sequence: CDR1 MNHEY, CDR2 SMNVEV (reference sequence). V shed 3 bases and J shed 8 bases, with 8 bases lying between them. This CDR3 is 12 amino acids long. In DNA form, the CDR3 reads TGTGCCAGCAGTTTGGAAGGTTATGAGCAGTTCTTC. Amino acid sequence: CASSLEGYEQFF.

The chain uses TRBV21-1 and TRBJ2-7; the DNA was not compared with TRBD2, the D call given in the table. TRBV21-1 is tagged as a pseudogene. The CDR3 sequence is 12 residues long. Here the CDR3 reads CPQVGETYEQYF. The CDR3 DNA reads TGTCCGCAGGTCGGGGAGACCTACGAGCAGTACTTC.

This clonotype was detected ten times or more. This chain uses TRBV7-9 with TRBJ2-6; D is undetermined. The CDR3 consists of 16 residues. Germline CDR1 is SEHNR and CDR2 is FQNEAQ (reference sequence). The V and J ends lost 3 bases and 1 base respectively, with 10 bases between them. The CDR3 sequence: CASSLLFWSGANVLTF. CDR3 DNA sequence: TGTGCCAGCAGCTTGTTATTCTGGTCTGGGGCCAACGTCCTGACTTTC.

As DNA, the CDR3 is TGTGCCAGCAGTTACGGGGGGGCGGACAATGAGCAGTTCTTC. Protein: CASSYGGADNEQFF. The chain combines TRBV6-2 or TRBV6-3 with TRBJ2-1; the D gene is possibly TRBD2 (7 bases). The germline gives CDR1 MNHEY, CDR2 SVGEGT. The V end lost 2 bases, the J end lost 5 bases, and 10 bases lay between the germline ends. There are 14 residues in the CDR3.

The table lists this clonotype with many counts. The chain is built from TRBV20-1 and TRBJ1-3, with D possibly being TRBD1 (5 bases). Germline V gene data show CDR1 as DFQATT and CDR2 as SNEGSKA (reference sequence). Deletions cut 0 bases from V and 6 bases from J, with 12 bases between. The CDR3 sequence is 14 residues long. The CDR3 region is CSAREAQGVNTIYF. The CDR3 nucleotides read TGCAGTGCTAGAGAGGCCCAGGGTGTAAACACCATATATTTT.

This clonotype was seen only a few times. The CDR3 reads CASSLDSGGSSSYNEQFF. CDR3 DNA sequence: TGCGCCAGCAGCTTGGATAGCGGGGGGTCGAGCTCCTACAATGAGCAGTTCTTC. The chain is built from TRBV5-1 and TRBJ2-1; 10 nucleotides line up with TRBD2. The CDR3 loop spans 18 amino acids. V was pared by 0 bases and J by 0 bases, with 6 bases of the junction left unmatched. Germline V CDR1 and CDR2: SGHRS, YFSETQ.

This sequence joins TRBV5-1 and TRBJ2-1, with TRBD2 matching over 12 bases. Germline V gives CDR1 SGHRS, CDR2 YFSETQ. V shed 4 bases and J 8 bases; nucleotides not matched to a gene: 7. CDR3 length: 15 residues. The CDR3 DNA sequence: TGCGCCAGCAGCCCCCTAGCGGGGGGGCCGGATGAGCAGTTCTTC. Translation gives CASSPLAGGPDEQFF. Drawing the rest from reference TRBV5-1 and TRBJ2-1, the complete variable domain is KAGVTQTPRYLIKTRGQQVTLSCSPISGHRSVSWYQQTPGQGLQFLFEYFSETQRNKGNFPGRFSGRQFSNSRSEMNVSTLELGDSALYLCASSPLAGGPDEQFFGPGTRLTVL.

This clonotype was seen repeatedly, ten times or more. This chain uses TRBV11-2 with TRBJ2-2; possible D gene TRBD1, 5 bases. Trimming left V 3 bases short and J 4 bases short, with 6 bases between. Germline CDR1 is SGHAT and CDR2 is FQNNGV. This CDR3 is 13 amino acids long. CDR3 protein: CASSFQGTGELFF. The CDR3 bases are TGTGCCAGCAGCTTCCAGGGCACCGGGGAGCTGTTTTTT.

The genes are TRBV7-9 and TRBJ2-7, with 7 bases matching TRBD2. The ends lost 5 bases at V and 6 bases at J; junction bases unmatched: 10. This CDR3 has 14 amino acids. CDR1 SEHNR and CDR2 FQNEAQ come from the germline V gene (reference sequence). CDR3 DNA: TGTGCCAGCAGCACTAGCGTTCTCTTCCCCGAGCAGTACTTC. It yields the protein CASSTSVLFPEQYF.

This clonotype was recorded many times. This chain links TRBV6-5 with TRBJ2-5; the match to TRBD2 covers 9 bases. The CDR3 contains 16 residues. Unmatched junction bases numbered 13, after V lost 6 bases and J lost 5 bases. Germline V CDR1 and CDR2: MNHEY, SVGAGI. CDR3 in DNA: TGTGCCAGCAGCCGGAGCTCCTTCAGCGGGGGGGAGACCCAGTACTTC. It translates to CASSRSSFSGGETQYF.

V usage is TRBV4-2 and J usage is TRBJ2-7, with a tentative D call TRBD2 (7 bases). CDR1 is LGHNA and CDR2 is YNFKEQ in the germline V gene. The germline V and J ends were trimmed by 0 bases and 7 bases, with 19 bases remaining between them. The CDR3 extends over 16 amino acids. DNA for the CDR3: TGTGCCAGCAGCCAAGAATGGGTGGGGGGGCCGAGGGAGCAGTACTTC. Translating gives CASSQEWVGGPREQYF.

This clonotype was picked up a small number of times. V gene TRBV25-1 combines with J gene TRBJ1-6; 7 bases fit TRBD1. Germline assignment: CDR1 MGHDK and CDR2 SYGVNS. The CDR3 contains 15 residues. V lost 4 bases and J lost 8; bases outside the gene matches: 8. The CDR3 DNA follows: TGTGCCAGCAGTGCTCTGACAGGGTTATATTCACCCCTCCACTTT. Protein: CASSALTGLYSPLHF. Full variable domain (remainder filled in from reference TRBV25-1 and TRBJ1-6): EADIYQTPRYLVIGTGKKITLECSQTMGHDKMYWYQQDPGMELHLIHYSYGVNSTEKGDLSSESTVSRIRTEHFPLTLESARPSHTSQYLCASSALTGLYSPLHFGNGTRLTVT.

V is TRBV4-1 and J is TRBJ1-2; D not certain. Per germline, CDR1 MGHRA and CDR2 YSYEKL. The V end lost 1 base, the J end lost 4 bases, and 16 bases lay between the germline ends. This CDR3 contains 16 residues. Here the CDR3 DNA reads TGCGCCAGCAGCCAAGTTGGCGCCAGCCTCTCCTATGGCTACACCTTC. It encodes CASSQVGASLSYGYTF.

The table lists this clonotype with a few counts. As DNA, the CDR3 is TGCGCCAGCAGCTTTGTAGTTGTTGGCTCCTACGAGCAGTACTTC. It translates to CASSFVVVGSYEQYF. The chain combines TRBV5-1 with TRBJ2-7; D gene unclear. The CDR3 spans 15 residues. The V gene's germline CDR1 is SGHRS and CDR2 YFSETQ. V was clipped by 2 bases and J by 0 bases, with 12 bases between them.